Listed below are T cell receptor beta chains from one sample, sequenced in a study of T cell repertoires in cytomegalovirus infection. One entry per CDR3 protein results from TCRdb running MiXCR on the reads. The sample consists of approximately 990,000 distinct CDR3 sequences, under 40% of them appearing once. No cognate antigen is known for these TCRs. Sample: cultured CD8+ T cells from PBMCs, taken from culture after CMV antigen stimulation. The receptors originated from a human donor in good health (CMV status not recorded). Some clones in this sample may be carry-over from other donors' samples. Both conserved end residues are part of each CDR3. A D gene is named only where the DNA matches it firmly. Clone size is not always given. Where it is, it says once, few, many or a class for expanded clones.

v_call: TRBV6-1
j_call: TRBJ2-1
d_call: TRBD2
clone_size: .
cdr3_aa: CASIGAGGHNEQFF
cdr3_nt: TGTGCCAGCATAGGAGCGGGGGGGCATAATGAGCAGTTCTTC

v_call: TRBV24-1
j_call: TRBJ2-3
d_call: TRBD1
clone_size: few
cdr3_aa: CATSDGKGQNTDTQYF
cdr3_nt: TGTGCCACCAGTGACGGAAAGGGACAGAATACAGATACGCAGTATTTT

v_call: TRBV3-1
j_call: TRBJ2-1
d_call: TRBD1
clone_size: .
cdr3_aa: CASSQEQGADEQFF
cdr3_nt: TGTGCCAGCAGCCAAGAACAGGGGGCGGATGAGCAGTTCTTC

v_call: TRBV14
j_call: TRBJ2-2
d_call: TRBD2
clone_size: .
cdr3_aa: CASSQSGLAGVYTGELFF
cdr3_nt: TGTGCCAGCAGCCAATCGGGACTAGCGGGGGTCTACACCGGGGAGCTGTTTTTT

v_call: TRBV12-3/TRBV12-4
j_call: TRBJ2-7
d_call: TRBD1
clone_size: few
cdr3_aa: CASSFKIAGQENYEQYF
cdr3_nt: TGTGCCAGCAGTTTTAAAATTGCGGGACAGGAAAACTACGAGCAGTACTTC

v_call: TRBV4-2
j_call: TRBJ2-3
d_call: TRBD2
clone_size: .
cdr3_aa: CASSQGLAGSRDTQYF
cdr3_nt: TGTGCCAGCAGCCAAGGACTAGCGGGGTCCCGGGATACGCAGTATTTT

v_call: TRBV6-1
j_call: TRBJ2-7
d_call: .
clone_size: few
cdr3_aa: CASFGRGYSYEQYF
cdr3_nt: TGTGCCAGTTTCGGAAGGGGGTATTCCTACGAGCAGTACTTC

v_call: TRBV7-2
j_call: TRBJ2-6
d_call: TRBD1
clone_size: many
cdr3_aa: CASSSGTGTLFGANVLTF
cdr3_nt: TGTGCCAGCAGTTCCGGGACAGGGACTCTCTTTGGGGCCAACGTCCTGACTTTC

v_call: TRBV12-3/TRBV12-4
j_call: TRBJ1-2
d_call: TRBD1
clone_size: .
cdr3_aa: CASSWAGTANYGYTF
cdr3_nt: TGTGCCAGCAGTTGGGCCGGGACAGCTAACTATGGCTACACCTTC

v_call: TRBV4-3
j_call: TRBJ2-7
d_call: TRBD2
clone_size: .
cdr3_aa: CASSQGRTSGGRYEQYF
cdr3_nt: TGCGCCAGCAGCCAAGGCCGGACTAGCGGGGGGCGCTACGAGCAGTACTTC

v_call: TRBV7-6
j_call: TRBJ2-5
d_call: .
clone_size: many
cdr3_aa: CASSRRQVQETQYF
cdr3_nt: TGTGCCAGCAGCCGACGACAGGTCCAAGAGACCCAGTACTTC

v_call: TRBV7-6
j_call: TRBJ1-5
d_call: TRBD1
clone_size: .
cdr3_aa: CASSHPGGGQGCRHF
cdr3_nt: TGTGCCAGCAGCCACCCCGGGGGTGGACAGGGTTGTCGGCATTTT

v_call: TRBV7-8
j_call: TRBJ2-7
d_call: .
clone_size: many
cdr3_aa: CASSLYGGFTYEQYF
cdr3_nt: TGTGCCAGCAGCTTATATGGGGGTTTCACCTACGAGCAGTACTTC

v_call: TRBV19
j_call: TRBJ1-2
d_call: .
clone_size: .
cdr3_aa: CASSMTVTDYGYTF
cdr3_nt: TGTGCCAGTAGTATGACAGTTACGGACTATGGCTACACCTTC

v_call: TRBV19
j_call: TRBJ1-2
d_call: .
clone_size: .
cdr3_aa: CATADRNYYGYTF
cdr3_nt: TGTGCCACCGCCGACAGAAACTACTATGGCTACACCTTC

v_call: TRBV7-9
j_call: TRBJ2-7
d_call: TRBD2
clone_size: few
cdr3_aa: CASSGGTSGLYEQYF
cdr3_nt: TGTGCCAGCAGCGGGGGGACTAGCGGCCTCTACGAGCAGTACTTC

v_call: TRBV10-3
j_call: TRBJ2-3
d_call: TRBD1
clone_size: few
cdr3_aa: CAIRLMTGGLVDTQYF
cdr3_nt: TGTGCCATCAGATTAATGACAGGGGGCTTGGTAGATACGCAGTATTTT

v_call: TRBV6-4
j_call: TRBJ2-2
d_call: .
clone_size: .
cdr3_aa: CASTEGPGTGGLFF
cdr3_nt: TGTGCCAGCACCGAAGGACCGGGCACCGGGGGGCTGTTTTTT

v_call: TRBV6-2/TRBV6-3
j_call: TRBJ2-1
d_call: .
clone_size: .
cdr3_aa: CATLAYNEQFF
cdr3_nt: TGTGCCACTTTGGCATACAATGAGCAGTTCTTC

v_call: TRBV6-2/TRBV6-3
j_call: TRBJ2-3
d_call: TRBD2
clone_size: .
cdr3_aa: CASSRSGGAATDTQYF
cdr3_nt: TGTGCCAGCAGCCGGAGCGGGGGGGCCGCGACAGATACGCAGTATTTT

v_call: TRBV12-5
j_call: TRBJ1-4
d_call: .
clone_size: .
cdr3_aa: CASGFPDTIGEKLFF
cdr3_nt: TGTGCTAGTGGTTTCCCCGACACTATCGGTGAAAAACTGTTTTTT

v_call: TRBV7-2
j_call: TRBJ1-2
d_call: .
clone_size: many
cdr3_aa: CASSFRTPNYGYTF
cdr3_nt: TGTGCCAGCAGCTTTAGAACACCTAACTATGGCTACACCTTC

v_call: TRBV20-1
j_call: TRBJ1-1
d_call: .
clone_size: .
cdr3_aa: CSAQNWGMAEAFF
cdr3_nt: TGCAGTGCTCAGAACTGGGGAATGGCTGAAGCTTTCTTT

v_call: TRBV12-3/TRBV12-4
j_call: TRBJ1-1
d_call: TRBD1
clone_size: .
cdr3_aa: CASSLSGGSEAFF
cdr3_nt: TGTGCCAGCAGTTTATCAGGGGGCTCTGAAGCTTTCTTT

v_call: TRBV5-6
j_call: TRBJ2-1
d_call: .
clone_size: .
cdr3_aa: CASSLGGVGFYNEQFF
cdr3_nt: TGTGCCAGCAGCTTGGGGGGTGTGGGGTTCTACAATGAGCAGTTCTTC

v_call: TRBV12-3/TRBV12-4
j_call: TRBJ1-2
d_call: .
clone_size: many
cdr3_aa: CASRRRQFRYGYTF
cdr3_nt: TGTGCCAGCAGGAGGCGACAGTTCCGGTATGGCTACACCTTC

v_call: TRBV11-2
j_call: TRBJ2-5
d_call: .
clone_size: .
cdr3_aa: CASSGTMVRAQETQYF
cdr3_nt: TGTGCCAGCAGCGGAACGATGGTTCGGGCACAAGAGACCCAGTACTTC

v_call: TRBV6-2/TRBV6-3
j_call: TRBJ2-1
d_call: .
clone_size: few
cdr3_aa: CASSYPGYKFF
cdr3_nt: TGTGCCAGCAGTTATCCGGGTTACAAGTTCTTC

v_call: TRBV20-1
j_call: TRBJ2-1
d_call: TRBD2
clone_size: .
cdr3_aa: CSAPTSGVMSSYNEQFF
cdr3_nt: TGCAGTGCCCCGACTAGCGGGGTTATGTCTTCCTACAATGAGCAGTTCTTC

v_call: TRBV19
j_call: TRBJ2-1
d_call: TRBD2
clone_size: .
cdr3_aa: CASTSTLAGGRGEQFF
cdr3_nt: TGTGCCAGTACCAGTACTTTAGCGGGGGGGCGCGGTGAGCAGTTCTTC

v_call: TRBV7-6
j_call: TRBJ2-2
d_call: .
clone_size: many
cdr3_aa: CASSTGLNTGELFF
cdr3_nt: TGTGCCAGCAGCACAGGGTTGAACACCGGGGAGCTGTTTTTT

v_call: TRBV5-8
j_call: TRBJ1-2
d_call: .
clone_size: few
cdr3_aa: CASSLSLRGRYGYTF
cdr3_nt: TGTGCCAGCAGCTTGAGTCTCCGGGGACGCTATGGCTACACCTTC

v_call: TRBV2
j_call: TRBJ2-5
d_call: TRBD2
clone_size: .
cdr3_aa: CACRTSGGRYQETQYF
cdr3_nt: TGTGCCTGCAGGACTAGCGGGGGGAGGTACCAAGAGACCCAGTACTTC

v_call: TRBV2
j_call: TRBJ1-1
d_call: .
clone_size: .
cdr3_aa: CASSGRDANTEAFF
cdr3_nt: TGTGCCAGCAGTGGCCGGGACGCGAACACTGAAGCTTTCTTT

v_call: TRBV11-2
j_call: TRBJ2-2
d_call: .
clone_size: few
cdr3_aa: CASSLPFFTGELFF
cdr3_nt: TGTGCCAGCAGCCTACCCTTTTTCACCGGGGAGCTGTTTTTT

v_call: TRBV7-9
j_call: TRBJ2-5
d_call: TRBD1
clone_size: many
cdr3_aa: CAISRQGEIMKTQYF
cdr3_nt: TGTGCCATCTCAAGACAGGGCGAAATTATGAAGACCCAGTACTTC

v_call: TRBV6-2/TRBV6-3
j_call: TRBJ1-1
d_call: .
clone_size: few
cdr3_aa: CASSYLMTGWGNTEAFF
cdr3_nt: TGTGCCAGCAGTTACTTAATGACCGGGTGGGGGAACACTGAAGCTTTCTTT

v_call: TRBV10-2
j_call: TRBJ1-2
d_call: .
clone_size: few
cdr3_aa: CASSEWGRDNYGYTF
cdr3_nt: TGCGCCAGCAGTGAATGGGGGAGGGATAACTATGGCTACACCTTC

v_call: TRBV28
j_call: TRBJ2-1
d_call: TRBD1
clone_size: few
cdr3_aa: CASDRGDNEQFF
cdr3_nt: TGTGCCAGCGACAGGGGTGACAATGAGCAGTTCTTC

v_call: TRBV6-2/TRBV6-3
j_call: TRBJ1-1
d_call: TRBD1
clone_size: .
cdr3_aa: CASSSYRGLTEAFF
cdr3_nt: TGTGCCAGCAGTTCCTACAGGGGGCTTACTGAAGCTTTCTTT

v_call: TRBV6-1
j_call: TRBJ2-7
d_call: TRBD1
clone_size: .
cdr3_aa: CASSGTGFYEQYF
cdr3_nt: TGTGCCAGCAGTGGGACAGGGTTCTACGAGCAGTACTTC

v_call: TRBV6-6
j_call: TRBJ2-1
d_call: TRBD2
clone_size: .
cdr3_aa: CASSSTSGGSSSNEQFF
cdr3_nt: TGTGCCAGCAGTTCCACTAGCGGGGGTTCGTCGTCCAATGAGCAGTTCTTC

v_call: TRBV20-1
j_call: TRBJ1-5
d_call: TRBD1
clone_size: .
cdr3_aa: CSARGHRQGAFFQPQHF
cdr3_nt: TGCAGTGCTAGAGGTCACAGACAGGGGGCGTTTTTTCAGCCCCAGCATTTT

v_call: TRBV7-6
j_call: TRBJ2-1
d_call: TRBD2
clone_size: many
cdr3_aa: CASSSNGGAGLNEQFF
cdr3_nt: TGTGCCAGCAGCTCTAACGGGGGGGCGGGTTTGAATGAGCAGTTCTTC

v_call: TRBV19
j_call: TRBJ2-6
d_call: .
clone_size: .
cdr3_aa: CASSGGPFSGANVLTF
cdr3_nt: TGTGCCAGTAGTGGGGGTCCCTTCTCTGGGGCCAACGTCCTGACTTTC

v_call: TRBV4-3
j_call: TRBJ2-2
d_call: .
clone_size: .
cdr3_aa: CASSQDWMGGGTGELFF
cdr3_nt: TGCGCCAGCAGCCAAGATTGGATGGGAGGGGGCACCGGGGAGCTGTTTTTT

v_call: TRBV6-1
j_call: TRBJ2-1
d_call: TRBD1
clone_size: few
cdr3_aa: CASTQGTGFYNEQFF
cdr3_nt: TGTGCCAGCACCCAAGGGACAGGCTTCTACAATGAGCAGTTCTTC

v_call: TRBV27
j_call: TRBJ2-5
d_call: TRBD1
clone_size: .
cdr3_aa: CASSFNRGAADQYF
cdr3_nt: TGTGCCAGCAGTTTCAACAGGGGGGCGGCGGACCAGTACTTC